One and the same sample provided the 8 T cell receptor beta chains below, sequenced in a study of Ad26.COV2.S vaccination and SARS-CoV-2 variants. Produced via immunoSEQ multiplex PCR; TCRdb's table is partial and in-frame only. Here the sample spans 450,000 to 550,000 clones, 85% to 90% being singletons. Treatment reported: roughly 19 received Ad26.COV2.S at low or high dose, single or two shots; several received placebo; per-sample allocation not given. Sample collection was performed on day 63 after the first vaccine or placebo injection. This sample comprised peripheral blood, obtained in a trial of Ad26.COV2.S vaccine versus placebo. All receptors come from a person aged 18-65 years who received the Ad26.COV2.S COVID-19 vaccine or a placebo.

This clone has just one count. The rearrangement links TRBV7-2 to TRBJ2-5; 11 bases match TRBD2. The CDR3 runs to 17 residues. The ends lost 0 bases at V and 5 bases at J; junction bases unmatched: 8. In germline, CDR1 is SGHTA, CDR2 FQGNSA. The CDR3 region is CASSLAGLAGGGETQYF. The DNA for the CDR3 is TGTGCCAGCAGCTTAGCCGGGCTAGCGGGAGGTGGGGAGACCCAGTACTTC.

The V gene is TRBV5-1, the J gene TRBJ2-2; 11 nucleotides line up with TRBD1. V dropped 4 bases and J dropped 4; count of bases not matched to a gene: 3. The CDR3 is 15 amino acids. Per germline, CDR1 SGHRS and CDR2 YFSETQ. CDR3 protein: CASSTGTGGTGELFF. CDR3 DNA: TGCGCCAGCAGCACAGGGACAGGGGGCACCGGGGAGCTGTTTTTT. The entire variable domain, with the rest obtained from reference TRBV5-1 and TRBJ2-2, is as follows: KAGVTQTPRYLIKTRGQQVTLSCSPISGHRSVSWYQQTPGQGLQFLFEYFSETQRNKGNFPGRFSGRQFSNSRSEMNVSTLELGDSALYLCASSTGTGGTGELFFGEGSRLTVL.

The chain uses TRBV7-9 and TRBJ2-7; D may be TRBD1 (6 bases). This CDR3 has 12 residues. CDR1 is SEHNR, CDR2 FQNEAQ, per germline (reference sequence). V was clipped by 2 bases and J by 9 bases, with 11 bases between them. DNA for the CDR3: TGTGCCAGCAGCTTACAGGGGTTCGGGCAGTACGTC. Its translation is CASSLQGFGQYV.

The chain combines TRBV18 with TRBJ1-5; D is unclear. The V gene's germline CDR1 is KGHSH and CDR2 LQKENI. V dropped 2 bases and J dropped 4 bases, with 9 bases sitting between them. The CDR3 is made up of 14 amino acids. The chain's CDR3 is CASSPADGNQPQHF. CDR3 bases: TGTGCCAGCTCACCAGCGGACGGTAATCAGCCCCAGCATTTT.

The genes are TRBV7-9 and TRBJ2-7, with D perhaps TRBD2 (7 bases). In germline, CDR1 is SEHNR, CDR2 FQNEAQ (reference sequence). V was trimmed by 1 base and J by 1 base, leaving 20 bases between them. The CDR3 is 18 residues long. In DNA form, the CDR3 reads TGTGCCAGCAGCTTAGGTGGATCGGGGGGCGGCACTTCCTACGAGCAGTACTTC. It translates to CASSLGGSGGGTSYEQYF.

This clone was recorded once. The chain carries TRBV27 and TRBJ1-3; D is ambiguous. Germline V gene data show CDR1 as MNHEY and CDR2 as SMNVEV (reference sequence). The CDR3 spans 16 residues. V was trimmed by 2 bases and J by 4 bases, leaving 15 bases between them. Here the CDR3 reads CASSLSIPSGGNTIYF. CDR3 coding DNA: TGTGCCAGCAGTTTAAGCATACCGTCTGGAGGAAACACCATATATTTT.

The gene calls are TRBV2 and TRBJ2-7; D might be TRBD1 (6 bases). V lost 3 bases and J 4 bases, leaving 10 bases between the germline ends. CDR1 and CDR2 (germline): SNHLY, FYNNEI. The CDR3 contains 13 residues. The CDR3 region is CASSDTGQYEQYV. In DNA form, the CDR3 reads TGTGCCAGCAGTGATACAGGGCAGTACGAGCAGTACGTC.

The sample holds a few counts of this clone. The chain recombines TRBV6-6 with TRBJ1-6; 8 bases align to TRBD1. The germline V gene has CDR1 MNHNY and CDR2 SVGAGI (reference sequence). V was clipped by 8 bases and J by 7 bases; unmatched bases: 7. The CDR3 is made up of 14 amino acids. CDR3 sequence reads: CASAGTGLNSPLHF. The DNA for the CDR3 is TGTGCCAGCGCAGGGACAGGCCTAAATTCACCCCTCCACTTT.